The 6 T cell receptor beta chains listed next were all sequenced from one sample in a study of T cells in Graves' hyperthyroidism and ophthalmopathy. Regions amplified from RNA transcripts were the TCR beta CDR3 regions. TCR CDR3 underwent first-round RT-PCR with the HTBI primer set. TCRdb recomputed calls from the multiplex PCR reads with MiXCR, one row per CDR3 protein. The repertoire has fewer than 750,000 distinct CDR3 sequences, roughly 15% of them found once; the top ten carry around 12%. Specimen: blood. Source of these receptors: a woman aged 50 to 65 with Graves' ophthalmopathy.

This clonotype came up many times. The CDR3 DNA reads as TGTGCCAGCCATCTGGGGGGAAACACTGAAGCTTTCTTT. Its protein is CASHLGGNTEAFF. The J gene is TRBJ1-1, the V gene TRBV27; D perhaps matches TRBD1 (5 bases). Trimming shortened V by 8 bases and J by 2 bases, and 12 bases separated the two germline ends. The CDR3 sequence is 13 residues long. CDR1 and CDR2 from the germline V gene are MNHEY and SMNVEV (reference sequence).

This clonotype was counted at least ten times. This sequence joins TRBV28 and TRBJ1-5; TRBD1 agrees at 8 bases. This CDR3 contains 20 residues. Germline V gene data show CDR1 as MDHEN and CDR2 as SYDVKM. V was clipped by 7 bases and J by 1 base; unmatched bases: 21. CDR3 bases: TGTGCCAGCAACAAATCATCTGGGACAGGAGTGCTGGGAAGCAATCAGCCCCAGCATTTT. It translates to CASNKSSGTGVLGSNQPQHF.

Ten or more counts support this clonotype. The V call is TRBV28, the J call TRBJ1-1; the D is unclear. Trimming took off 2 bases at V and 2 bases at J, with 12 bases between the two ends. The CDR3 loop spans 15 amino acids. In germline, CDR1 is MDHEN, CDR2 SYDVKM. CDR3 in DNA: TGTGCCAGCAGTTTACCCTGGCCACGAAACACTGAAGCTTTCTTT. Translating gives CASSLPWPRNTEAFF. Combining the CDR3 with reference TRBV28 and TRBJ1-1 gives the whole variable domain DVKVTQSSRYLVKRTGEKVFLECVQDMDHENMFWYRQDPGLGLRLIYFSYDVKMKEKGDIPEGYSVSREKKERFSLILESASTNQTSMYLCASSLPWPRNTEAFFGQGTRLTVV.

At least ten counts were recorded for this clonotype. V usage is TRBV11-1 and J usage is TRBJ2-7; 7 bases map to TRBD1. Unmatched junction bases numbered 12, after V lost 7 bases and J lost 6 bases. CDR1 and CDR2 (germline): SGHAT, FQDESV (reference sequence). This CDR3 spans 14 amino acids. The CDR3 DNA reads as TGTGCCAGCACCTATGAGACAGGGTCATTCGAGCAGTACTTC. This codes for CASTYETGSFEQYF.

This clonotype has ten or more counts. This chain uses TRBV7-9 with TRBJ1-1, with 7 bases aligning to TRBD1. Germline V gene sequence: CDR1 SEHNR, CDR2 FQNEAQ (reference sequence). CDR3 length: 14 amino acids. V trimming: 5 bases; J trimming: 4 bases; junction bases outside the gene matches: 7. CDR3 in DNA: TGTGCCAGCAGCCCGACAGGGATAGGCACTGAAGCTTTCTTT. It yields the protein CASSPTGIGTEAFF.

This clonotype was observed at least ten times. The genes are TRBV12-3 or TRBV12-4 and TRBJ2-1; 7 bases map to TRBD2. V dropped 2 bases and J dropped 0; count of bases not matched to a gene: 10. The CDR3 is made up of 18 amino acids. The CDR3 region is CASSLYSGLTNSYNEQFF. As DNA, the CDR3 is TGTGCCAGCAGTTTATATTCGGGACTAACAAACTCCTACAATGAGCAGTTCTTC.